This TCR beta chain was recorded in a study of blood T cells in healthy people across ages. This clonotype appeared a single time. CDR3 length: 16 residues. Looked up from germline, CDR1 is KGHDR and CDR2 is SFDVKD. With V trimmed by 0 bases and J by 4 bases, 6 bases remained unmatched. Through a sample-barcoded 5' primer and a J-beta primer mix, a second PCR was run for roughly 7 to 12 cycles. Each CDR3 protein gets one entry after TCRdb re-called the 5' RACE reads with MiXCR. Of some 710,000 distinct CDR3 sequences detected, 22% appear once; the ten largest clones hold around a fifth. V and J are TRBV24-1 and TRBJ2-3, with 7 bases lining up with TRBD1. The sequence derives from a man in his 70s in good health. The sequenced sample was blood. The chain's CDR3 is CATSDLVAGGPDTQYF. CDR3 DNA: TGTGCCACCAGTGATTTGGTGGCAGGGGGTCCAGATACGCAGTATTTT.